The 27 T cell receptor beta chains presented below share a single source sample, sequenced in a study of blood T cell repertoires in COVID-19. The protocol was immunoSEQ multiplex PCR, while the TCRdb copy is restricted to in-frame clones and leaves out a portion. The sample shows 140,000 or so clones, 80% to 85% of them seen only once. The material sequenced was peripheral blood. All receptors come from a human donor in a cohort sampled during active COVID-19.

This clone was counted a few times. The genes are TRBV7-9 and TRBJ1-1; possibly TRBD1 for D (5 bases). The germline V gene has CDR1 SEHNR and CDR2 FQNEAQ (reference sequence). The V end lost 4 bases, the J end lost 0 bases, and 9 bases lay between the germline ends. This CDR3 is built from 14 residues. CDR3 amino acids: CASSSETVNTEAFF. CDR3 coding DNA: TGTGCCAGCAGCTCAGAGACAGTGAACACTGAAGCTTTCTTT.

The CDR3 nucleotides are TGTGCCAGCAGCCCCCGGACTAGCGGGGGGGCCAGGGCAGATACGCAGTATTTT. Translation: CASSPRTSGGARADTQYF. This chain connects TRBV3-1 (or the pseudogene TRBV3-2) to TRBJ2-3; 15 bases fit TRBD2. Germline CDR1 reads LGHDT; CDR2 reads YNNKEL (reference sequence). The CDR3 totals 18 residues. V lost 4 bases to trimming and J lost 4 bases; unmatched junction nucleotides: 9.

This chain connects TRBV5-1 to TRBJ1-5, with a possible D match to TRBD1 (5 bases). Trimming removed 4 bases from V and 4 bases from J, with 15 bases in between. The CDR3 has 15 residues. Germline assignment: CDR1 SGHRS and CDR2 YFSETQ. CDR3 DNA sequence: TGCGCCAGCAGCCCACAACCGACAGCAAATCAGCCCCAGCATTTT. It translates to CASSPQPTANQPQHF.

This clone was recorded a few times. J is TRBJ2-3 and V is TRBV19, with TRBD2 matching over 9 bases. CDR3 length: 18 residues. V gave up 8 bases and J gave up 2 bases; unmatched junction bases: 17. The V gene's germline CDR1 is LNHDA and CDR2 SQIVND (reference sequence). CDR3 DNA sequence: TGTGCCAGTGGGGTAAGGGGAGCGGGGGGAGCCTACACAGATACGCAGTATTTT. Encoded protein: CASGVRGAGGAYTDTQYF.

The rearrangement uses TRBV11-3 and TRBJ2-1; 8 bases map to TRBD2. The J segment lost 1 base and the V segment lost 5 bases, leaving 4 bases of the junction unmatched. The CDR3 runs 15 residues. Germline-derived CDR1 and CDR2 are SGHNT and YENEEA. For the CDR3, the DNA is TGTGCCAGCAGCCCCGGGGGGGAATCCTACAATGAGCAGTTCTTC. Protein product: CASSPGGESYNEQFF.

This chain connects TRBV2 to TRBJ2-1, with a weak D call TRBD1 (5 bases). Deletions cut 7 bases from V and 7 bases from J, with 8 bases between. CDR3 length: 11 amino acids. The V gene's germline CDR1 is SNHLY and CDR2 FYNNEI. Here the CDR3 reads CASIDRNEQFF. For the CDR3, the DNA is TGTGCCAGCATCGACAGAAATGAGCAGTTCTTC.

The chain is built from TRBV7-2 and TRBJ2-5; D is possibly TRBD1 (6 bases). V was pared by 4 bases and J by 5 bases, with 11 bases between. CDR3 length: 13 residues. Germline CDR1 and CDR2: SGHTA and FQGNSA. The CDR3 spells CASSYLGAETQYF. CDR3 bases: TGTGCCAGCAGCTACTTGGGGGCTGAGACCCAGTACTTC.

The gene calls are TRBV12-5 and TRBJ1-1; D perhaps matches TRBD1 (6 bases). Trimming removed 7 bases from V and 8 bases from J, with 20 bases in between. The CDR3 is made up of 14 amino acids. The V gene's germline CDR1 is LGHNT and CDR2 FRNRAP. The CDR3 loop is CASARGGKGTEAFF. In DNA, the CDR3 is TGTGCTAGTGCCCGGGGAGGGAAGGGGACAGAAGCTTTCTTT.

The V call is TRBV9, the J call TRBJ2-2, with 12 bases lining up with TRBD1. CDR1 is SGDLS and CDR2 is YYNGEE in the germline V gene. This CDR3 is 15 amino acids long. V lost 4 bases to trimming and J lost 6 bases; unmatched junction nucleotides: 4. DNA of the CDR3: TGTGCCAGCAGCCCTCGGGACAGGGGGCCCGGGGAGCTGTTTTTT. Residues: CASSPRDRGPGELFF.

The chain uses TRBV18 and TRBJ1-6; TRBD1 agrees at 9 bases. The CDR3 has 14 residues. Trimming cost V 6 bases and J 5 bases; bases outside gene matches: 2. Germline lookup yields CDR1 KGHSH and CDR2 LQKENI. CDR3 sequence: CASSRDRDNSPLHF. CDR3 nucleotides: TGTGCCAGCTCCCGGGACAGGGATAATTCACCCCTCCACTTT.

This chain connects TRBV10-2 to TRBJ2-2, with 7 bases fitting TRBD2. CDR1 and CDR2 from the germline V gene are WSHSY and SAAADI. This CDR3 contains 17 residues. Trimming took 4 bases from V and 2 from J; bases not matched to a gene: 10. CDR3 in DNA: TGCGCCAGCAGTGGAGGAGTGGGAGGGGCCAACACCGGGGAGCTGTTTTTT. Amino acids: CASSGGVGGANTGELFF.

This clone turned up a few times. The V and J genes are TRBV19 and TRBJ1-1; TRBD1 aligns across 7 bases. After removal of 2 bases from V and 3 bases from J, the junction contained 12 bases not matched to a gene. Germline CDR1 and CDR2: LNHDA and SQIVND (reference sequence). CDR3 length equals 17 residues. This chain's CDR3 is CASSISRYRGRYTEAFF. Written as DNA, the CDR3 is TGTGCCAGTAGTATATCCAGGTACAGGGGACGATACACTGAAGCTTTCTTT.

This clone was seen more than once but under ten times. The J gene is TRBJ1-2, the V gene TRBV11-2; 7 nucleotides line up with TRBD1. This CDR3 contains 14 residues. Unmatched junction bases numbered 8, after V lost 4 bases and J lost 6 bases. Germline-derived CDR1 and CDR2 are SGHAT and FQNNGV. The CDR3 reads CASSWGQRQDGYTF. The CDR3 DNA sequence: TGTGCCAGCAGCTGGGGACAGAGACAGGATGGCTACACCTTC.

The V gene is TRBV5-4, the J gene TRBJ2-2; 7 bases agree with TRBD2. Trimming at V came to 4 bases and at J to 6 bases, leaving 3 bases not matched to a gene. In germline, CDR1 is SGHNT, CDR2 YYREEE (reference sequence). The CDR3 is made up of 13 amino acids. CDR3 loop: CASSARGAGELFF. In DNA, the CDR3 is TGTGCCAGCAGCGCCCGGGGGGCCGGGGAGCTGTTTTTT.

The chain is built from TRBV18 and TRBJ1-3, with TRBD1 identical over 7 bases. The V and J ends lost 1 base and 4 bases, in that order; junction bases with no gene match: 10. This CDR3 spans 17 amino acids. The germline gives CDR1 KGHSH, CDR2 LQKENI. CDR3 nucleotides: TGTGCCAGCTCACCACAGGCGACAGGGTCGGCAGGAAACACCATATATTTT. Its translation is CASSPQATGSAGNTIYF.

The CDR3 here is CASSTTGVSYNEQFF. The CDR3 DNA sequence: TGTGCCAGTAGTACGACAGGGGTGTCCTACAATGAGCAGTTCTTC. V usage is TRBV19 and J usage is TRBJ2-1, with 8 bases identical to TRBD1. V trimming: 4 bases; J trimming: 1 base; junction bases outside the gene matches: 3. Germline values: CDR1 LNHDA, CDR2 SQIVND (reference sequence). This CDR3 has 15 amino acids.

The chain uses TRBV24-1 and TRBJ1-2; no reliable D call. Trimming shortened V by 9 bases and J by 4 bases, and 11 bases separated the two germline ends. CDR1 and CDR2 from the germline V gene are KGHDR and SFDVKD. The CDR3 covers 12 residues. The CDR3 DNA sequence: TGTGCCACCTACAACGTTGGCTATGGCTACACCTTC. Translating gives CATYNVGYGYTF.

This clone was detected only once. The chain employs TRBV5-6 and TRBJ2-7; 12 bases map to TRBD2. V lost 5 bases and J lost 3; bases outside the gene matches: 9. From germline, CDR1 is SGHDT and CDR2 YYEEEE. The CDR3 covers 16 residues. The CDR3 sequence is CASSLTSGGTHYEQYF. Written as DNA, the CDR3 is TGTGCCAGCAGTCTGACTAGCGGGGGAACGCACTACGAGCAGTACTTC.

The J gene is TRBJ1-1, the V gene TRBV19, with 10 bases fitting TRBD1. After removal of 6 bases from V and 5 bases from J, the junction contained 15 bases not matched to a gene. The CDR3 is 17 amino acids. Germline loops: CDR1 LNHDA, CDR2 SQIVND (reference sequence). CDR3 protein: CASSLRRDRGVWTEAFF. The CDR3, as DNA: TGTGCCAGTAGCCTTCGGCGGGACAGGGGCGTTTGGACTGAAGCTTTCTTT.

The V and J genes are TRBV9 and TRBJ1-5; 9 bases map to TRBD1. V gave up 4 bases and J gave up 5 bases; unmatched junction bases: 7. Per germline, CDR1 SGDLS and CDR2 YYNGEE. CDR3 length: 15 residues. The CDR3 sequence: CASSTGQGRDQPQHF. The CDR3 bases are TGTGCCAGCAGCACCGGACAGGGGAGGGATCAGCCCCAGCATTTT.

J is TRBJ2-1 and V is TRBV5-6; 8 nucleotides line up with TRBD1. The V segment lost 2 bases and the J segment 5 bases; nucleotides outside the gene matches: 9. The CDR3 has 16 amino acids. Germline V CDR1 and CDR2: SGHDT, YYEEEE. The CDR3 is CASSLQGVGWHNEQFF. CDR3 sequence (DNA): TGTGCCAGCAGCTTACAGGGGGTCGGATGGCACAATGAGCAGTTCTTC.

The V call is TRBV27, the J call TRBJ2-6, with 7 positions matching TRBD2. Germline loops: CDR1 MNHEY, CDR2 SMNVEV (reference sequence). The CDR3 totals 16 residues. With 4 bases clipped from V and 1 base from J, the junction kept 4 bases outside the gene matches. CDR3 sequence: CASSYVSGSGANVLTF. The CDR3, as DNA: TGTGCCAGCAGTTACGTTAGCGGGTCTGGGGCCAACGTCCTGACTTTC.

The rearrangement uses TRBV7-2 and TRBJ1-5, with TRBD1 matching over 7 bases. This CDR3 is 16 amino acids long. V was clipped by 4 bases and J by 2 bases; unmatched bases: 8. Germline CDR1 is SGHTA and CDR2 is FQGNSA. For the CDR3, the DNA is TGTGCCAGCAGCTCCCGAACAGGGGCCGGCAATCAGCCCCAGCATTTT. This translates into CASSSRTGAGNQPQHF. The full variable domain, in which reference TRBV7-2 and TRBJ1-5 provide the parts outside the CDR3, is GAGVSQSPSNKVTEKGKDVELRCDPISGHTALYWYRQSLGQGLEFLIYFQGNSAPDKSGLPSDRFSAERTGGSVSTLTIQRTQQEDSAVYLCASSSRTGAGNQPQHFGDGTRLSIL.

This clone was seen more than once but under ten times. The rearrangement uses TRBV10-3 and TRBJ2-5; 11 nucleotides agree with TRBD1. CDR1 ENHRY and CDR2 SYGVKD come from the germline V gene. Trimming removed 6 bases from V and 5 bases from J; junction bases left unmatched: 8. The CDR3 consists of 15 residues. The CDR3 loop reads CAIRPGDRGGETQYF. The CDR3 DNA reads as TGTGCCATCAGACCCGGGGACAGGGGGGGGGAGACCCAGTACTTC.

This chain joins TRBV19 and TRBJ1-1, with D perhaps TRBD1 (5 bases). The CDR3 has 15 residues. V gave up 5 bases and J gave up 0 bases, with 13 bases separating them. Germline lookup yields CDR1 LNHDA and CDR2 SQIVND (reference sequence). The CDR3 loop reads CASSVFAGVNTEAFF. The CDR3 DNA follows: TGTGCCAGTAGTGTATTCGCGGGGGTGAACACTGAAGCTTTCTTT.

This clone was found a few times. The chain recombines TRBV6-6 with TRBJ1-1; the D gene is possibly TRBD1 (5 bases). The germline CDR1 and CDR2 sequences are MNHNY and SVGAGI (reference sequence). Between the trimmed V and J ends, which lost 5 bases and 5 bases, there was a span of 15 bases. The CDR3 consists of 14 residues. CDR3 nucleotide sequence: TGTGCCAGCAGTCCACGGGGGGATGGGACTGAAGCTTTCTTT. Translated, it gives CASSPRGDGTEAFF.

V and J are TRBV2 and TRBJ1-4; 7 bases are a match to TRBD1. CDR1 SNHLY and CDR2 FYNNEI come from the germline V gene. The CDR3 sequence is 15 residues long. The V and J ends lost 8 bases and 0 bases, in that order; junction bases with no gene match: 6. The CDR3 loop reads CASADRASTNEKLFF. The DNA for the CDR3 is TGTGCCAGCGCTGACAGGGCGTCAACTAATGAAAAACTGTTTTTT.